This TCR beta chain was captured by sequencing in a study of blood T cell repertoires in COVID-19. Study as a whole: Whether acute or convalescent, the COVID-19 samples came from the United States, Italy and Spain. Nucleic acid was either cDNA or gDNA, and it came from T cells, B-cell-depleted T cells, or PBMCs.

The CDR3 totals 16 residues. The V gene end was trimmed by 5 bases and the J gene end by 4 bases; junction bases not matched to a gene: 7. Looked up from germline, CDR1 is SGHVS and CDR2 is FQNEAQ. As processed by the authors: Amplified reference gene primers provided the basis for estimating nucleated cell counts. TCRdb's table, derived via immunoSEQ multiplex PCR, lists solely in-frame clones and lacks some. The DNA gave D and trimming, while V, J and clone size come from that table. The sample lists approximately 110,000 clones; 85% to 90% were seen once. Seattle patient enrollment occurred during active infection, with longitudinal follow-up thereafter.

This chain joins TRBV7-8 and TRBJ2-7, with 14 nucleotides matching TRBD2. The receptor was isolated from an elderly woman with COVID-19, enrolled during active disease. Sequencing was done on a sample of peripheral blood. The CDR3 DNA sequence: TGTGCCAGCAGCGCCGGGACTAGCGGGAGTACTTACGAGCAGTACTTC. It encodes CASSAGTSGSTYEQYF.